A selection of T cell receptor beta chains follows, all from one sample in a study of blood T cells in healthy people across ages. TCRdb analysed the 5' RACE reads with MiXCR anew, one entry per CDR3 protein. This table has around 1,000,000 distinct CDR3 sequences, roughly 24% appearing once. This sample was shared with a second study, whose subject was T cells of mothers and their children.

Specimen: blood. Receptor source: a girl aged 2-15 years in good health. Both conserved end residues are part of each CDR3. A D gene is named only where the DNA matches it firmly. Clone size is not always given. Where it is, it says once, few, many or a class for expanded clones.

V gene	clone size	J gene	D gene	CDR3 protein	CDR3 DNA
TRBV4-3	few	TRBJ1-1	.	CASSQDTGQITEAFF	TGCGCCAGCAGCCAAGATACAGGGCAAATCACTGAAGCTTTCTTT
TRBV29-1	.	TRBJ2-1	.	CSVEGGQFNYNEQFF	TGCAGCGTTGAGGGAGGACAGTTTAACTACAATGAGCAGTTCTTC
TRBV18	.	TRBJ2-6	.	CASSPHPAGIGANVLTF	TGTGCCAGCTCACCTCACCCGGCGGGGATTGGGGCCAACGTCCTGACTTTC
TRBV5-1	few	TRBJ2-5	.	CASSLSEDRYQETQYF	TGCGCCAGCAGCCTGTCCGAGGACAGATACCAAGAGACCCAGTACTTC
TRBV20-1	.	TRBJ2-7	TRBD2	CSASMGSGVPYEQYF	TGCAGTGCTTCCATGGGTAGCGGGGTCCCCTACGAGCAGTACTTC
TRBV20-1	.	TRBJ1-1	.	CSAHLVRGTEAFF	TGCAGTGCCCATTTAGTCCGTGGAACTGAAGCTTTCTTT
TRBV7-8	.	TRBJ2-5	TRBD2	CASSSRSLAGGETQYF	TGTGCCAGCAGCTCCAGATCGCTAGCGGGAGGAGAGACCCAGTACTTC
TRBV28	many	TRBJ1-1	TRBD1	CASSFPVIRGRGGTEAFF	TGTGCCAGCAGTTTCCCCGTGATTAGGGGGCGCGGAGGCACTGAAGCTTTCTTT
TRBV12-3/TRBV12-4	few	TRBJ2-5	.	CASSYGQTLNF	TGTGCCAGCAGTTATGGACAAACGTTGAACTTC
TRBV4-2	.	TRBJ2-2	.	CASVDSRETRGELFF	TGTGCCAGCGTCGACTCCCGGGAGACACGCGGGGAGCTGTTTTTT
TRBV7-8	few	TRBJ2-1	TRBD2	CASSLGLAAHSYNEQFF	TGTGCCAGCAGCTTAGGACTAGCGGCACACTCCTACAATGAGCAGTTCTTC
TRBV7-9	.	TRBJ2-7	.	CASSVRDKASYEQYF	TGTGCCAGCAGCGTTAGGGACAAGGCTTCCTACGAGCAGTACTTC
TRBV7-3	.	TRBJ2-1	.	CASSSLSGSEQFF	TGTGCCAGCAGCTCCCTTAGTGGCAGTGAGCAGTTCTTC
TRBV24-1	few	TRBJ2-7	TRBD2	CATSDPGLAGGRRQYF	TGTGCCACCAGTGATCCTGGACTAGCGGGAGGGCGGCGCCAGTACTTC
TRBV4-1	few	TRBJ1-4	TRBD1	CASSQDTGGLGKLFF	TGCGCCAGCAGCCAGGATACAGGGGGTTTGGGAAAACTGTTTTTT
TRBV4-1	few	TRBJ2-3	.	CASSLRDDSTDTQYF	TGCGCCAGCAGCCTTCGGGATGATAGCACAGATACGCAGTATTTT
TRBV20-1	.	TRBJ2-3	.	CSAIWGTYTDTQYF	TGCAGTGCTATCTGGGGGACCTACACAGATACGCAGTATTTT
TRBV6-6	few	TRBJ2-5	.	CASSPVGTGTKETQYF	TGTGCCAGCAGTCCCGTGGGAACAGGGACAAAAGAGACCCAGTACTTC
TRBV7-9	.	TRBJ1-1	.	CASHQMNTEAFF	TGTGCCAGCCACCAAATGAACACTGAAGCTTTCTTT
TRBV15	.	TRBJ1-2	.	CATGSTYGYTF	TGTGCCACCGGCTCCACCTATGGCTACACCTTC
TRBV27	.	TRBJ2-7	TRBD1	CASQDRGAYEQYF	TGTGCCAGCCAGGACAGGGGGGCCTACGAGCAGTACTTC
TRBV29-1	many	TRBJ2-1	.	CSLRGGNEQFF	TGCAGCCTTAGGGGAGGAAATGAGCAGTTCTTC